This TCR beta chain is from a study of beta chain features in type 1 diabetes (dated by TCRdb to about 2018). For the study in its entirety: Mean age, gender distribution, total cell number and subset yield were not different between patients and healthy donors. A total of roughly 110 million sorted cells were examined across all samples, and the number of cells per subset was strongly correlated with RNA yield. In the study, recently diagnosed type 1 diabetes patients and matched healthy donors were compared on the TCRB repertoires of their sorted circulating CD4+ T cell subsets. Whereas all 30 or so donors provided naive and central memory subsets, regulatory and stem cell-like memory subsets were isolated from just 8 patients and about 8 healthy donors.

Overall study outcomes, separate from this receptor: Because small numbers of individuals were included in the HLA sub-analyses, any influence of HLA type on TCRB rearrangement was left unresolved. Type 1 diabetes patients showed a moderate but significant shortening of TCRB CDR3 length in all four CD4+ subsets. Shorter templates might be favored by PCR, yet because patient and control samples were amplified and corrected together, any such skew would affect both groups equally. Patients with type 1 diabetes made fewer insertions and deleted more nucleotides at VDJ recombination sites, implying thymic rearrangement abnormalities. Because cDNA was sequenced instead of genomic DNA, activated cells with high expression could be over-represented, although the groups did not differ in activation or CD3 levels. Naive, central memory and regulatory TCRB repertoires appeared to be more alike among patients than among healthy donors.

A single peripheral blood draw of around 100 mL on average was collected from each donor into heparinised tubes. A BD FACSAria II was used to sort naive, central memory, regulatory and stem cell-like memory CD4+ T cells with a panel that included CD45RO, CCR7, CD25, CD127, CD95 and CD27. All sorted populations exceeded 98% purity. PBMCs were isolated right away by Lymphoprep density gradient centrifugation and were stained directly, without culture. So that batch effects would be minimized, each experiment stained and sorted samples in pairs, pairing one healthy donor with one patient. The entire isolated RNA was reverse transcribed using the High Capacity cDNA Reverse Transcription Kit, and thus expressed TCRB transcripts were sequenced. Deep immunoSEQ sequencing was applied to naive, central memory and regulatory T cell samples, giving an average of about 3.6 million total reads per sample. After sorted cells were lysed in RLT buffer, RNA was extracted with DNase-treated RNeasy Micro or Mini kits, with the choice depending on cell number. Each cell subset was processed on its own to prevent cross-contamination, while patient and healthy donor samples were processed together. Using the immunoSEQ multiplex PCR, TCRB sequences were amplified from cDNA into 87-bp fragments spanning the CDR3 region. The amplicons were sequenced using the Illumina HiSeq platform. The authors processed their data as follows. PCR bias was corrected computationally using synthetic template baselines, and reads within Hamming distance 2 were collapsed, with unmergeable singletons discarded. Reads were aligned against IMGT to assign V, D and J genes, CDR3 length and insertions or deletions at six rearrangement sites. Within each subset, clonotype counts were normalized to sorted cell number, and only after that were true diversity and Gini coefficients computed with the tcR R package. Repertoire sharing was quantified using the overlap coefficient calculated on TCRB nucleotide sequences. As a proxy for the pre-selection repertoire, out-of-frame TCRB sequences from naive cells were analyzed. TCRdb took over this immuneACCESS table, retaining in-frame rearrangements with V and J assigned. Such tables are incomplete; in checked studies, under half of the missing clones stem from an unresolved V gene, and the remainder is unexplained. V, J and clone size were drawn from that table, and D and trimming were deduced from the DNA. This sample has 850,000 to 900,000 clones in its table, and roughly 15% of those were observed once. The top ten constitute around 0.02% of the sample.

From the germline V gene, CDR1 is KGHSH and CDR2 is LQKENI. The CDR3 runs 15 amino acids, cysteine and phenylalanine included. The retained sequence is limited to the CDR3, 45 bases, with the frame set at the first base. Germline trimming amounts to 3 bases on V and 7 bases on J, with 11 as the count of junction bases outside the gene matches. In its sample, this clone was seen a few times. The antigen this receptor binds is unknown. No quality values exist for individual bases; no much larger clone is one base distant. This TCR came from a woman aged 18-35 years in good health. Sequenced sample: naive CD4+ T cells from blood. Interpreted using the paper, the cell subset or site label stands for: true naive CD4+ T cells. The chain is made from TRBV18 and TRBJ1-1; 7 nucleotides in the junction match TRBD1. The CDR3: CASSPRIQGLVEAFF. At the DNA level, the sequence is TGTGCCAGCTCACCCAGGATACAGGGGTTGGTTGAAGCTTTCTTT.